A single sample gave rise to the 28 T cell receptor beta chains below, sequenced in a study of T-cell reconstitution after alpha-beta-depleted transplantation in children. Preparation of the TCRbeta library used unique molecular identifiers. MiXCR, run by TCRdb on the PCR reads, gives a single entry per CDR3 protein. The sample records 500,000 to 650,000 distinct CDR3 sequences, approximately 10% being singletons. Sequenced material: PBMCs, mostly from graft donor cells, taken 180 days after TCRalphabeta/CD19-depleted stem cell transplant. These receptor sequences come from a female patient aged 2-9 years who had a stem cell transplant for aplastic anemia, so the T cells may come from the graft donor.

This clonotype was detected only a few times. The V call is TRBV29-1, the J call TRBJ2-7; 8 bases fit TRBD2. The V gene's germline CDR1 is SQVTM and CDR2 ANQGSEA. The trim removed 1 base at V and 2 bases at J, leaving 10 bases unmatched. The CDR3 has 16 amino acids. For the CDR3, the DNA is TGCAGCGTTGAAGGAGGGGGACTAGATAGCACCTACGAGCAGTACTTC. This encodes CSVEGGGLDSTYEQYF.

This chain uses TRBV2 with TRBJ2-2, with TRBD1 matching 12 bases. Germline-derived CDR1 and CDR2 are SNHLY and FYNNEI. This CDR3 spans 15 amino acids. Unmatched junction bases numbered 7, after V lost 7 bases and J lost 7 bases. The CDR3 here is CASKWDRGPNGELFF. As DNA, the CDR3 is TGTGCCAGCAAGTGGGACAGGGGGCCTAACGGGGAGCTGTTTTTT. The full variable domain, with the rest looked up from reference TRBV2 and TRBJ2-2, is EPEVTQTPSHQVTQMGQEVILRCVPISNHLYFYWYRQILGQKVEFLVSFYNNEISEKSEIFDDQFSVERPDGSNFTLKIRSTKLEDSAMYFCASKWDRGPNGELFFGEGSRLTVL.

The chain couples TRBV6-6 to TRBJ2-3; D gene uncertain. Trimming stripped 1 base from V and 4 bases from J, with 3 bases between. Germline V gives CDR1 MNHNY, CDR2 SVGAGI (reference sequence). The CDR3 is made up of 12 amino acids. DNA of the CDR3: TGTGCCAGCAGTTACTTGTCAGATACGCAGTATTTT. Amino acid sequence: CASSYLSDTQYF.

The V and J genes are TRBV27 and TRBJ2-7; D is ambiguous. In germline, CDR1 is MNHEY, CDR2 SMNVEV (reference sequence). The CDR3 has 16 residues. The V end was cut by 2 bases, the J end by 2 bases, with 16 bases between. DNA for the CDR3: TGTGCCAGCAGTTTACTTCCGCCAGTTCTTACCTACGAGCAGTACTTC. It yields the protein CASSLLPPVLTYEQYF.

Written as DNA, the CDR3 is TGTGCCAGCAGCTTCGTTAGCGGGGCCTCGGATACGCAGTATTTT. It codes for CASSFVSGASDTQYF. V gene TRBV7-2 combines with J gene TRBJ2-3, with TRBD2 matching over 8 bases. The CDR3 runs to 15 residues. The germline V gene has CDR1 SGHTA and CDR2 FQGNSA. V lost 3 bases, J lost 6 bases, and 8 bases stayed unmatched.

This clonotype was counted only a few times. This chain's CDR3 is CATSRGAGVGLGGNEQFF. CDR3 coding DNA: TGTGCCACCAGCAGAGGGGCGGGAGTGGGTCTTGGGGGCAATGAGCAGTTCTTC. This chain links TRBV15 with TRBJ2-1, with 7 positions matching TRBD2. J lost 6 bases, V lost 1 base, and 15 bases had no gene match. Germline CDR1 reads LNHNV; CDR2 reads YYDKDF (reference sequence). There are 18 residues in the CDR3.

This clonotype was found many times. The chain has TRBV25-1 and TRBJ1-2; D gene unclear. Trimming removed 4 bases at V and 8 bases at J, with 20 bases between. The germline gives CDR1 MGHDK, CDR2 SYGVNS. The CDR3 sequence is 15 residues long. Here the CDR3 reads CASSATYEALGGYTF. The CDR3 nucleotides are TGTGCCAGCAGTGCTACTTATGAGGCCCTGGGGGGCTACACCTTC.

This clonotype was counted at least ten times. V gene TRBV7-2 combines with J gene TRBJ2-3, with TRBD2 matching 9 bases. The CDR3 runs to 15 residues. From germline, CDR1 is SGHTA and CDR2 FQGNSA. The V segment lost 1 base and the J segment 4 bases; nucleotides outside the gene matches: 3. In nucleotides, the CDR3 is TGTGCCAGCAGCTTAGGACTAGCGGAGTCAGATACGCAGTATTTT. It codes for CASSLGLAESDTQYF.

The table lists this clonotype with a few counts. The chain recombines TRBV7-2 with TRBJ2-1; D uncertain. Per the germline V gene, CDR1 is SGHTA and CDR2 is FQGNSA. Trimming removed 5 bases from V and 8 bases from J, with 10 bases in between. The CDR3 covers 12 residues. CDR3 DNA: TGTGCCAGCAGCCTCGTGGAGCATGAGCAGTTCTTC. This codes for CASSLVEHEQFF.

This clonotype appeared a single time. The rearrangement uses TRBV18 and TRBJ2-3; 7 bases agree with TRBD1. Per germline, CDR1 KGHSH and CDR2 LQKENI. The V segment lost 2 bases and the J segment 2 bases; nucleotides outside the gene matches: 7. The CDR3 runs to 16 residues. Here the CDR3 reads CASSPVPGGDTDTQYF. CDR3 DNA sequence: TGTGCCAGCTCACCAGTCCCAGGGGGAGACACAGATACGCAGTATTTT.

The chain links TRBV5-1 to TRBJ1-4, with D possibly TRBD1 on 6 matching bases. V shed 2 bases and J shed 5 bases, with 28 bases lying between them. CDR3 length: 20 residues. From germline, CDR1 is SGHRS and CDR2 YFSETQ. The CDR3 nucleotides are TGCGCCAGCAGCTTACACTTGACAGGCGGAGTCCTTACGAGGAATGAAAAACTGTTTTTT. Translation gives CASSLHLTGGVLTRNEKLFF.

The chain couples TRBV29-1 to TRBJ2-1; 12 bases map to TRBD2. Trimming at V came to 4 bases and at J to 6 bases, leaving 10 bases not matched to a gene. CDR3 length: 16 residues. Looked up from germline, CDR1 is SQVTM and CDR2 is ANQGSEA. Written as DNA, the CDR3 is TGCAGCGTTGCTGGGACTAGCGGGCTAAGGGGCAATGAGCAGTTCTTC. Translating it yields CSVAGTSGLRGNEQFF.

This clonotype was counted many times. The rearrangement uses TRBV7-3 and TRBJ2-5, with TRBD2 matching over 10 bases. V shed 1 base and J 0 bases; nucleotides not matched to a gene: 5. The CDR3 covers 17 residues. CDR1 is SGHTA, CDR2 FQGTGA, per germline. The CDR3 loop reads CASSLIKSGGDQETQYF. DNA of the CDR3: TGTGCCAGCAGCTTAATAAAAAGCGGGGGGGACCAAGAGACCCAGTACTTC.

The rearrangement links TRBV28 to TRBJ2-3; D may be TRBD2 (6 bases). The CDR3 spans 15 residues. The V gene's germline CDR1 is MDHEN and CDR2 SYDVKM. Trimming cost V 11 bases and J 6 bases, with 24 bases left between them. The CDR3 loop reads CALSRPMREWDTQYF. The CDR3 nucleotides are TGTGCCCTTTCAAGACCGATGCGGGAATGGGATACGCAGTATTTT.

The chain combines TRBV10-3 with TRBJ1-4, with 8 bases lining up with TRBD1. Germline lookup yields CDR1 ENHRY and CDR2 SYGVKD. V trimming: 4 bases; J trimming: 7 bases; junction bases outside the gene matches: 5. This CDR3 is 14 amino acids long. CDR3 residues: CAISGQGSGEKLFF. The CDR3 nucleotides read TGTGCCATCAGTGGACAGGGGTCGGGTGAAAAACTGTTTTTT.

In its sample, this clonotype was seen a few times. The V and J genes are TRBV3-1 and TRBJ2-1; TRBD2 aligns across 9 bases. The J segment lost 4 bases and the V segment lost 5 bases, leaving 9 bases of the junction unmatched. The CDR3 totals 16 residues. Germline CDR1 LGHDT, CDR2 YNNKEL (reference sequence). The CDR3: CASSAGLANLYNEQFF. In DNA form, the CDR3 reads TGTGCCAGCAGCGCGGGACTAGCTAATTTATACAATGAGCAGTTCTTC.

The gene calls are TRBV14 and TRBJ2-5, with D unresolved. CDR3 size: 15 residues. The V gene lost 1 base and the J gene lost 1 base, with 10 bases spanning the gap. Germline assignment: CDR1 SGHDN and CDR2 FVKESK. Written as DNA, the CDR3 is TGTGCCAGCAGCCAAGGTTATACCCTCCAAGAGACCCAGTACTTC. Its protein is CASSQGYTLQETQYF. Complete variable domain (other parts from reference TRBV14 and TRBJ2-5): EAGVTQFPSHSVIEKGQTVTLRCDPISGHDNLYWYRRVMGKEIKFLLHFVKESKQDESGMPNNRFLAERTGGTYSTLKVQPAELEDSGVYFCASSQGYTLQETQYFGPGTRLLVL.

The chain is built from TRBV29-1 and TRBJ1-2, with 10 nucleotides matching TRBD1. CDR1 is SQVTM and CDR2 is ANQGSEA in the germline V gene. The CDR3 spans 13 residues. V lost 6 bases and J lost 4; bases outside the gene matches: 5. The CDR3 DNA reads as TGCAGCGTGACAGGGGGCGCGGGCTATGGCTACACCTTC. Translated: CSVTGGAGYGYTF.

This clonotype has just a few counts. V and J are TRBV28 and TRBJ1-5; 7 bases agree with TRBD1. J gave up 4 bases and V 6 bases, and 12 bases lay outside the gene matches. The CDR3 contains 16 residues. Germline V gene data show CDR1 as MDHEN and CDR2 as SYDVKM. For the CDR3, the DNA is TGTGCCAGCAGCCGAGAACAGGGGATTGTAAATCAGCCCCAGCATTTT. This sequence encodes CASSREQGIVNQPQHF.

This clonotype came up a few times. J is TRBJ1-1 and V is TRBV29-1, with TRBD1 as a possible D gene (6 bases). The germline CDR1 and CDR2 sequences are SQVTM and ANQGSEA. V gave up 5 bases and J gave up 2 bases, with 15 bases separating them. The CDR3 sequence is 14 residues long. CDR3 sequence: CSVPTPGHNTEAFF. The CDR3 DNA reads TGCAGCGTTCCCACCCCGGGACACAACACTGAAGCTTTCTTT.

This clonotype was recorded a few times. The chain employs TRBV30 and TRBJ2-2; unclear D gene. CDR1 is GTSNPN and CDR2 is SVGIG in the germline V gene (reference sequence). This CDR3 has 14 residues. Trimming took off 7 bases at V and 2 bases at J, with 14 bases between the two ends. CDR3 amino acids: CASPGHLNTGELFF. As DNA, the CDR3 is TGTGCCTCCCCCGGGCACCTTAACACCGGGGAGCTGTTTTTT. Filled out from reference TRBV30 and TRBJ2-2, the complete variable domain reads SQTIHQWPATLVQPVGSPLSLECTVEGTSNPNLYWYRQAAGRGLQLLFYSVGIGQISSEVPQNLSASRPQDRQFILSSKKLLLSDSGFYLCASPGHLNTGELFFGEGSRLTVL.

The chain is built from TRBV7-9 and TRBJ2-7; D unresolved. Trimming stripped 6 bases from V and 2 bases from J, with 14 bases between. CDR1 and CDR2 (germline): SEHNR, FQNEAQ (reference sequence). This CDR3 is built from 14 residues. The CDR3, as DNA: TGTGCCAGCAGTTCGCCACAACGTCCCTACGAGCAGTACGTC. As protein: CASSSPQRPYEQYV.

This clonotype was observed at least ten times. Sequence at one end of the junction differs from germline and may be a read error. The rearrangement uses TRBV5-1 and TRBJ1-2; maybe TRBD1 (5 bases). Germline V gene lookup returns CDR1 SGHRS and CDR2 YFSETQ. The length of the CDR3 is 14 residues. Written as DNA, the CDR3 is TGTGCCAGCAGCCTCGGGACGGGAAACTATGGCTACACCTTC. This translates into CASSLGTGNYGYTF.

This clonotype was found a few times. The chain uses TRBV15 and TRBJ2-5; no clear D. Trimming left V 1 base short and J 5 bases short, with 14 bases between. Germline V gives CDR1 LNHNV, CDR2 YYDKDF (reference sequence). This CDR3 contains 15 residues. CDR3: CATSRAPLSKETQYF. Written as DNA, the CDR3 is TGTGCCACCAGCAGAGCTCCGCTCTCCAAGGAGACCCAGTACTTC.

V and J are TRBV2 and TRBJ2-7, with 10 bases that match TRBD1. V trimming: 4 bases; J trimming: 4 bases; junction bases outside the gene matches: 7. The CDR3 length is 15 residues. In germline, CDR1 is SNHLY, CDR2 FYNNEI. CDR3: CASSGGTGVSYEQYV. DNA for the CDR3: TGTGCCAGCAGTGGGGGGACAGGGGTCTCATACGAGCAGTACGTC.

This chain uses TRBV7-2 with TRBJ2-3; D is uncertain. CDR1 is SGHTA and CDR2 is FQGNSA in the germline V gene. Trimming shortened V by 1 base and J by 2 bases, and 10 bases separated the two germline ends. This CDR3 has 15 residues. For the CDR3, the DNA is TGTGCCAGCAGCTTAGTGACGGATCTCACAGATACGCAGTATTTT. Protein sequence: CASSLVTDLTDTQYF.

This clonotype was detected a few times. This chain joins TRBV29-1 and TRBJ1-4; the D gene is possibly TRBD1 (5 bases). Trimming shortened V by 7 bases and J by 0 bases, and 15 bases separated the two germline ends. Per germline, CDR1 SQVTM and CDR2 ANQGSEA. The CDR3 has 15 amino acids. DNA of the CDR3: TGCAGCGCCGCGGGGAGAGGGGCAACTAATGAAAAACTGTTTTTT. This encodes CSAAGRGATNEKLFF.

The chain recombines TRBV19 with TRBJ2-1; TRBD2 agrees at 10 bases. The CDR3 extends over 13 amino acids. Germline lookup yields CDR1 LNHDA and CDR2 SQIVND (reference sequence). Trimming removed 9 bases from V and 8 bases from J; junction bases left unmatched: 7. The CDR3 reads CARPGLAEDEQFF. The CDR3 DNA sequence: TGTGCCAGACCCGGACTAGCGGAGGATGAGCAGTTCTTC.